Listed here is a single T cell receptor (beta chain). What it binds is not known. This specimen comes from a study of blood T cells in healthy people across ages. Study summary: With template switching, about one barcoded beta molecule was captured per two T cells. Study observations and caveats: There were more naive CD4+ cells and higher diversity in long-lived donors than in aged donors. Strong correlation was found linking TCR beta diversity to naive T cell percentage.

Trimming cost V 0 bases and J 13 bases, with 12 bases left between them. The CDR3 sequence is 12 residues long. CDR1 and CDR2 (germline): SNHLY, FYNNEI. Isolating PBMCs gave at least 6 million of these cells per sample. Together with a sample-barcoded 5' primer, a J-beta primer mix was included in a second PCR lasting roughly 6 to 12 cycles. From the 5' RACE reads, TCRdb called clonotypes with MiXCR, one entry per CDR3 protein. The sample lists approximately 810,000 distinct CDR3 sequences; under 40% were seen once. The sample was blood. V usage is TRBV2 and J usage is TRBJ2-5; D not certain. The clonotype comes from a man aged 18 to 30 in good health. The chain's CDR3 is CASSEAWPLWYF. In nucleotides, the CDR3 is TGTGCCAGCAGTGAAGCATGGCCCCTTTGGTACTTC.